These 15 T cell receptor beta chains were all obtained from the same sample, sequenced in a study of blood T cell repertoires in COVID-19. The repertoire was sequenced with immunoSEQ multiplex PCR; TCRdb's copy has only in-frame clones and lacks some. Of around 120,000 clones listed, about 85% are singletons. Specimen: peripheral blood. These receptors were collected from a man older than 75 with acute or convalescent COVID-19.

J is TRBJ1-1 and V is TRBV11-3; D might be TRBD1 (5 bases). CDR1 is SGHNT, CDR2 YENEEA, per germline. The CDR3 runs to 13 residues. V lost 5 bases, J lost 4 bases, and 11 bases lay in between. The CDR3 protein is CASSPQGFTEAFF. CDR3 nucleotides: TGTGCCAGCAGCCCCCAGGGCTTCACTGAAGCTTTCTTT.

This sequence joins TRBV14 and TRBJ1-4; D is ambiguous. Trimming removed 2 bases from V and 0 bases from J, with 7 bases in between. The CDR3 is 15 residues long. CDR1 and CDR2 from the germline V gene are SGHDN and FVKESK. CDR3 nucleotide sequence: TGTGCCAGCAGCCAAATTCTTGCAACTAATGAAAAACTGTTTTTT. The encoded protein is CASSQILATNEKLFF.

This chain uses TRBV7-9 with TRBJ2-1, with 10 bases lining up with TRBD2. CDR3 size: 17 residues. Germline loops: CDR1 SEHNR, CDR2 FQNEAQ (reference sequence). V was pared by 5 bases and J by 9 bases, with 16 bases of the junction left unmatched. CDR3 DNA sequence: TGTGCCAGCAGCCGTCTCATATGGACTAGCGGATTAGGTGAGCAGTTCTTC. This translates into CASSRLIWTSGLGEQFF.

This sequence joins TRBV6-5 and TRBJ1-1, with D perhaps matching TRBD1 (6 bases). The V and J ends lost 10 bases and 7 bases respectively, with 13 bases between them. The CDR3 runs to 11 residues. CDR1 is MNHEY and CDR2 is SVGAGI in the germline V gene. The CDR3 region is CATQQGSEAFF. The CDR3 region has the DNA TGTGCCACCCAACAGGGAAGTGAAGCTTTCTTT.

Written as DNA, the CDR3 is TGTGCCAGCAGTGATGACCGGGCTGGAAACACCATATATTTT. This gives the protein CASSDDRAGNTIYF. The chain combines TRBV25-1 with TRBJ1-3; no clear D. V lost 3 bases and J lost 2, with 8 bases in between. The CDR3 has 14 residues. Germline CDR1 MGHDK, CDR2 SYGVNS.

The chain carries TRBV27 and TRBJ1-1; 7 bases align to TRBD1. V shed 8 bases and J 8 bases; nucleotides not matched to a gene: 2. CDR3 length: 10 residues. CDR1 MNHEY and CDR2 SMNVEV come from the germline V gene (reference sequence). The CDR3 sequence is CASGGQEAFF. CDR3 sequence (DNA): TGTGCCAGCGGGGGACAGGAAGCTTTCTTT.

The J gene is TRBJ2-1, the V gene TRBV9, with D possibly matching TRBD2 (5 bases). This CDR3 contains 15 residues. Looked up from germline, CDR1 is SGDLS and CDR2 is YYNGEE. V was shortened by 4 bases and J by 0 bases, with 11 bases between the two germline ends. As DNA, the CDR3 is TGTGCCAGCAGCTGGGCTAGCTCCTCCTACAATGAGCAGTTCTTC. Its translation: CASSWASSSYNEQFF.

The J gene is TRBJ2-1, the V gene TRBV4-1, with 8 bases matching TRBD2. This CDR3 contains 17 residues. CDR1 is MGHRA, CDR2 YSYEKL, per germline. Germline trimming cut 1 base from V and 6 bases from J; bases unmatched to any gene: 11. In DNA form, the CDR3 reads TGCGCCAGCAGCCAAGGCGGTCGGCGGGGGGTCCTCAATGAGCAGTTCTTC. Its protein product is CASSQGGRRGVLNEQFF.

The chain couples TRBV27 to TRBJ1-1; D remains ambiguous. The CDR3 is made up of 13 amino acids. CDR1 and CDR2 from the germline V gene are MNHEY and SMNVEV (reference sequence). V shed 6 bases and J shed 9 bases, with 17 bases lying between them. CDR3 sequence (DNA): TGTGCCAGCAGCTTCGGATCGGCGGTTAAAGCTTTCTTT. Translated, it gives CASSFGSAVKAFF.

This clone was picked up one time. J is TRBJ2-1 and V is TRBV21-1; TRBD2 is taken as the D call from the table, unchecked against the DNA. TRBV21-1 is a listed pseudogene. The CDR3 loop spans 14 amino acids. DNA of the CDR3: TGTGCCAGCAGCAAAGAGGTAGGGGGGGATGAGCAGTTCTTC. Translating it yields CASSKEVGGDEQFF.

J is TRBJ2-7 and V is TRBV18, with TRBD1 matching over 8 bases. Germline V lookup: CDR1 KGHSH, CDR2 LQKENI. The CDR3 runs 15 residues. Trimming took 3 bases from V and 2 from J; bases not matched to a gene: 6. The CDR3 nucleotides are TGTGCCAGCTCACCGCGACAGGGGACCCCCTACGAGCAGTACTTC. This codes for CASSPRQGTPYEQYF.

The rearrangement joins TRBV19 to TRBJ2-2; 16 bases fit TRBD2. The ends lost 6 bases at V and 6 bases at J; junction bases unmatched: 7. The CDR3 is 17 residues long. Germline assignment: CDR1 LNHDA and CDR2 SQIVND (reference sequence). CDR3 region: CASRPGLAGGVAGELFF. In nucleotides, the CDR3 is TGTGCCAGTAGACCGGGACTAGCGGGAGGGGTTGCCGGGGAGCTGTTTTTT.

This chain links TRBV27 with TRBJ1-2; weak D call: TRBD1 (6 bases). Per the germline V gene, CDR1 is MNHEY and CDR2 is SMNVEV (reference sequence). Trimming shortened V by 0 bases and J by 5 bases, and 13 bases separated the two germline ends. CDR3 length equals 15 residues. The CDR3 loop is CASSLSWTVKYGYTF. The DNA for the CDR3 is TGTGCCAGCAGTTTATCGTGGACAGTCAAGTATGGCTACACCTTC.

This chain links TRBV11-3 with TRBJ2-3; no definite D call. Germline V gene lookup returns CDR1 SGHNT and CDR2 YENEEA. The ends were cut back, 6 bases at V and 2 bases at J, with 15 bases in the middle. This CDR3 region has 15 residues. The CDR3 loop reads CASRVSIVVTDTQYF. Here the CDR3 DNA reads TGTGCCAGCAGGGTTAGTATTGTAGTCACAGATACGCAGTATTTT.

V usage is TRBV2 and J usage is TRBJ2-6; 7 bases are shared with TRBD1. Germline assignment: CDR1 SNHLY and CDR2 FYNNEI. This CDR3 contains 16 residues. The junction had 8 bases not matched to a gene; V was cut back by 9 bases and J by 0 bases. The CDR3 nucleotides read TGTGCCAGTTCACGACAGGGCGGCTCTGGGGCCAACGTCCTGACTTTC. Its protein is CASSRQGGSGANVLTF.